This record covers a single TCR beta chain. Its antigen is not yet known. Per-base quality was not reported, and no clone a single base away is much larger than it. This entry comes from a study of cytotoxic CD8 clonotypes in ibrutinib-treated CLL (dated by TCRdb to the early 2020s). About the study as a whole: The cohort included around 16 treatment-naive and approximately eleven relapsed/refractory patients; about 18 were IGHV unmutated. Partial responses were observed in roughly 25 patients and complete responses in 2; after a median follow-up of 68 months, remission was maintained in around 14 patients and progression was observed in around twelve. Response samples were taken after a median of 12 months on treatment, ranging from about 6 to 40 months. Samples averaged roughly 280,000 productive templates and some 96,000 productive rearrangements. Of the approximately 87 participants in the trial, about 26 had longitudinal samples available. Cryopreserved peripheral blood mononuclear cells were collected before treatment, at response, and at either disease progression or sustained remission. Patients were still on ibrutinib when every remission and progressive disease sample was collected. Overall results and qualifications from the work: Sampling times were not matched between sustained-remission and progressing patients, and lymph node repertoires were not studied. At baseline, clonality was higher than in age-matched healthy donors and showed a strong correlation with circulating CD8+ T-cell counts. Public clonotypes were found to be uncommon and were observed to contract or remain stable during treatment; the increase in clonality was shown to reflect expansion of private clonotypes at ibrutinib response. Clonality rose at ibrutinib response, remained stable during sustained remission, and dropped back toward baseline at progression.

Each clonotype received, on average, about 10x coverage in deep resolution sequencing performed on a MiSeq, where the target depth lay between 1 in 1 million and 1 in 200,000 T cells. The immunoSEQ hsTCRB Kit was used to generate TCR beta libraries. On the authors' methods: The data were analyzed with ImmunoSEQ Analyzer and ImmunoSEQ Data Assistant, and V, D and J gene assignments followed IMGT definitions. Clonality, which ranges from 0 to 1, was calculated by subtracting the normalized Shannon entropy of productive rearrangement frequencies from one. Only overrepresented clonotypes making up at least 0.05% of the repertoire of each patient were included in the public clonotype analysis. About a dozen age-matched healthy donor repertoires from immuneACCESS were used as controls for clonality. TCRdb re-hosts the immuneACCESS table, in-frame sequences only. Its copies lack some clones; in the studies checked, an unresolved V gene accounts for under half of them, and the cause for the rest is not known. V, J and clone size derive from that table, while D and trimming were established from the DNA sequence. A total of 130,000 to 150,000 clones appear in this sample, 79% of them only once. The top ten constitute 10% to 15% of the sample.

The CDR3 runs 12 residues from the cysteine to the phenylalanine. Of the read, only the CDR3 DNA is kept; its 36 bases are in frame from base 1. CDR1 and CDR2, looked up from the germline V gene, are SQVTM and ANQGSEA. V was cut back by 8 bases and J by 7 bases, leaving a gap of 15 bases between them. The time point label here, explained by the study, means: more than 10 months on ibrutinib. For TCR beta library preparation, 2 to 2.5 micrograms of genomic DNA were isolated from cryopreserved PBMCs. Longitudinal blood samples from CLL patients receiving ibrutinib monotherapy were subjected to high-throughput TCR beta sequencing. The patients were enrolled in a single-center, open-label phase 2 trial of ibrutinib monotherapy.

The source is a human donor with chronic lymphocytic leukemia. Recombination linked TRBV29-1 to TRBJ2-1; the D segment could be TRBD1, given 5 matching bases. This specimen was PBMCs, taken after 12 months of ibrutinib treatment. For the CDR3, the sequence is CSLRVGLNEQFF. The DNA is TGCAGCCTACGCGTGGGGCTTAATGAGCAGTTCTTC.